The 9 T cell receptor beta chains listed next were all sequenced from one sample in a study of radiation and T cells in renal cell carcinoma. The repertoire was sequenced with immunoSEQ multiplex PCR; TCRdb's copy has only in-frame clones and lacks some. The sample has 150,000 to 200,000 clones, around 89% seen once. The time point was: blood 4 weeks post-SBRT, at nephrectomy. Sample treatment: 15 Gy SBRT to primary tumor, nephrectomy 4 weeks later. The sample here was blood, taken from a patient whose treatment included radiotherapy and nephrectomy. The receptors were sampled from a woman between 50 and 59 years old with renal cell carcinoma.

This clone has just a few counts. This chain connects TRBV2 to TRBJ1-1, with D unclear. V was pared by 0 bases and J by 5 bases, with 10 bases between. Germline V gene data show CDR1 as SNHLY and CDR2 as FYNNEI. CDR3 length: 14 amino acids. In nucleotides, the CDR3 is TGTGCCAGCAGTGAAGCGAGTATGGGAACTGAAGCTTTCTTT. Protein product: CASSEASMGTEAFF.

The chain has TRBV10-3 and TRBJ1-3; D not certain. Deletions cut 0 bases from V and 3 bases from J, with 3 bases between. The V gene's germline CDR1 is ENHRY and CDR2 SYGVKD. This CDR3 is 13 amino acids long. CDR3 nucleotides: TGTGCCATCAGTGAGTCGCTTGGAAACACCATATATTTT. Its translation is CAISESLGNTIYF.

This chain connects TRBV7-6 to TRBJ2-7; D remains ambiguous. Germline V gene lookup returns CDR1 SGHVS and CDR2 FNYEAQ. Trimming cost V 5 bases and J 7 bases, with 9 bases left between them. The CDR3 extends over 11 amino acids. The chain's CDR3 is CASSPIVEQYF. The CDR3 DNA reads as TGTGCCAGCAGCCCAATTGTAGAGCAGTACTTC.

The chain uses TRBV7-8 and TRBJ2-3, with 9 bases that match TRBD2. V shed 5 bases, J shed 6 bases, and the junction held 12 bases outside the gene matches. Germline loops: CDR1 SGHVS, CDR2 FQNEAQ. The CDR3 sequence is 16 residues long. The CDR3 sequence: CASSPGAGGPLDTQYF. CDR3 in DNA: TGTGCCAGCAGCCCAGGGGCGGGGGGGCCCCTCGATACGCAGTATTTT.

The rearrangement links TRBV19 to TRBJ1-1; D possibly corresponds to TRBD1 (5 bases). V lost 4 bases, J lost 1 base, and 13 bases lay in between. CDR1 is LNHDA and CDR2 is SQIVND in the germline V gene (reference sequence). The CDR3 loop spans 15 amino acids. The CDR3 region is CASSTPGTANTEAFF. DNA of the CDR3: TGTGCCAGTAGTACTCCCGGGACGGCGAACACTGAAGCTTTCTTT.

The chain combines TRBV6-1 with TRBJ2-1; 12 nucleotides agree with TRBD2. The V and J ends lost 7 bases and 7 bases, in that order; junction bases with no gene match: 8. This CDR3 contains 15 residues. Germline CDR1 and CDR2: MNHNS and SASEGT. CDR3 nucleotides: TGTGCCAGCACTAGGACTAGCGGGGAGGGGAATGAGCAGTTCTTC. Its translation: CASTRTSGEGNEQFF.

As to this clone: The same CDR3 is also encoded by other DNA sequences in this sample. The chain links TRBV7-2 to TRBJ1-4, with D perhaps TRBD1 (6 bases). Trimming shortened V by 6 bases and J by 0 bases, and 11 bases separated the two germline ends. From germline, CDR1 is SGHTA and CDR2 FQGNSA. The CDR3 spans 15 residues. CDR3 in amino acids: CASSLTGPTNEKLFF. CDR3 in DNA: TGTGCCAGCAGTCTGACAGGCCCAACTAATGAAAAACTGTTTTTT.

This rearrangement joins TRBV19 to TRBJ2-1; D may be TRBD2 (6 bases). This CDR3 spans 13 amino acids. CDR1 and CDR2 (germline): LNHDA, SQIVND (reference sequence). V was pared by 4 bases and J by 8 bases, with 12 bases between. For the CDR3, the DNA is TGTGCCAGTAGTACCCAGACTAGTTATGAGCAGTTCTTC. Translation gives CASSTQTSYEQFF.

The chain couples TRBV2 to TRBJ2-7; D call uncertain. The CDR3 spans 13 residues. V was shortened by 11 bases and J by 1 base, with 15 bases between the two germline ends. Germline CDR1 SNHLY, CDR2 FYNNEI. CDR3 nucleotide sequence: TGTGCCTCCCAACGAGGTACATCCTACGAGCAGTACTTC. Protein: CASQRGTSYEQYF.